This entry lists 28 T cell receptor beta chains sequenced from one sample in a study of T cell repertoires in cytomegalovirus infection. TCRdb reanalysed the reads using MiXCR and keeps one entry per CDR3 protein. There are approximately 120,000 distinct CDR3 sequences in the sample; over 30% occur only once, and about 54% lies in the top ten. These TCRs are of unknown antigen specificity. This sample comprised CD8+ T cells from cultured PBMCs, obtained from culture after CMV antigen stimulation. The source of these receptors is a human donor in good health (CMV status not recorded). Some clones in this sample may be carry-over from other donors' samples.

This clonotype has a handful of counts. J is TRBJ1-1 and V is TRBV19; no reliable D call. This CDR3 region has 14 residues. In germline, CDR1 is LNHDA, CDR2 SQIVND (reference sequence). Trimming took off 4 bases at V and 1 base at J, with 10 bases between the two ends. The CDR3 loop reads CASSKENSNTEAFF. The CDR3 nucleotides are TGTGCCAGTAGTAAAGAAAACTCGAACACTGAAGCTTTCTTT.

This clonotype was recorded a few times. The chain combines TRBV7-2 with TRBJ2-6; TRBD1 matches 7 bases. Germline CDR1 is SGHTA and CDR2 is FQGNSA. This CDR3 spans 18 amino acids. With 1 base clipped from V and 2 bases from J, the junction kept 8 bases outside the gene matches. The CDR3 nucleotides read TGTGCCAGCAGCTTAGAGACAGGGCCCCCAACTGGGGCCAACGTCCTGACTTTC. Its protein is CASSLETGPPTGANVLTF.

This clonotype was picked up a small number of times. The chain has TRBV11-2 and TRBJ1-1; the D gene is possibly TRBD1 (6 bases). The ends were cut back, 3 bases at V and 4 bases at J, with 15 bases in the middle. The CDR3 contains 15 residues. Germline CDR1 reads SGHAT; CDR2 reads FQNNGV. The chain's CDR3 is CASSLIPGGPTEAFF. The CDR3 DNA follows: TGTGCCAGCAGCTTGATCCCGGGGGGGCCCACTGAAGCTTTCTTT.

The V gene is TRBV6-6, the J gene TRBJ1-2; unclear D gene. Trimming shortened V by 2 bases and J by 3 bases, and 10 bases separated the two germline ends. Germline lookup yields CDR1 MNHNY and CDR2 SVGAGI (reference sequence). The CDR3 loop spans 14 amino acids. The CDR3 nucleotides read TGTGCCAGCAGTTACGCAACAGCGTACTATGGCTACACCTTC. This encodes CASSYATAYYGYTF.

This clonotype was counted a few times. The chain couples TRBV5-8 to TRBJ1-1, with TRBD1 identical over 12 bases. This CDR3 has 13 amino acids. V shed 9 bases and J 7 bases; nucleotides not matched to a gene: 7. CDR1 is SGHTS, CDR2 YDEGEE, per germline. The CDR3 sequence: CANRDRGLIEAFF. Here the CDR3 DNA reads TGTGCCAACCGGGACAGGGGGCTAATTGAAGCTTTCTTT. The entire variable domain, with the rest obtained from reference TRBV5-8 and TRBJ1-1, is as follows: EAGVTQSPTHLIKTRGQQATLRCSPISGHTSVYWYQQALGLGLQFLLWYDEGEERNRGNFPPRFSGRQFPNYSSELNVNALELEDSALYLCANRDRGLIEAFFGQGTRLTVV.

This chain joins TRBV12-5 and TRBJ1-1; 7 bases fit TRBD1. This CDR3 is 14 amino acids long. Germline V gene lookup returns CDR1 LGHNT and CDR2 FRNRAP. The ends lost 3 bases at V and 5 bases at J; junction bases unmatched: 6. Written as DNA, the CDR3 is TGTGCTAGTGGTTTACAGGGGCCCGGAACTGAAGCTTTCTTT. Residues: CASGLQGPGTEAFF.

The chain joins TRBV4-1 to TRBJ1-1; TRBD1 matches at 10 bases. Looked up from germline, CDR1 is MGHRA and CDR2 is YSYEKL. V shed 3 bases, J shed 5 bases, and the junction held 3 bases outside the gene matches. The CDR3 is made up of 14 amino acids. Here the CDR3 DNA reads TGCGCCAGCAGCCAGACAGGGGGCTGGACTGAAGCTTTCTTT. It yields the protein CASSQTGGWTEAFF.

This clonotype was detected only a few times. The chain is built from TRBV10-3 and TRBJ1-6; D remains ambiguous. This CDR3 spans 17 amino acids. Trimming removed 0 bases at V and 0 bases at J, with 9 bases between. Germline lookup yields CDR1 ENHRY and CDR2 SYGVKD. The DNA for the CDR3 is TGTGCCATCAGTGAGTCCGAGGGTAGCTCCTATAATTCACCCCTCCACTTT. Its translation is CAISESEGSSYNSPLHF.

The sample holds a few counts of this clonotype. The gene calls are TRBV11-2 and TRBJ2-7, with a weak D call TRBD1 (6 bases). The V end was cut by 7 bases, the J end by 0 bases, with 10 bases between. Germline V gene lookup returns CDR1 SGHAT and CDR2 FQNNGV. CDR3 size: 13 residues. CDR3 protein: CASKGHHSYEQYF. Here the CDR3 DNA reads TGTGCCAGCAAGGGACACCACTCCTACGAGCAGTACTTC.

The CDR3 nucleotides read TGTGCCATTAGTTACGATAAGGGCAGGGGTCCCACTGAAGCTTTCTTT. Residues: CAISYDKGRGPTEAFF. The rearrangement links TRBV6-2 or TRBV6-3 to TRBJ1-1, with a weak D call TRBD1 (6 bases). Trimming cost V 10 bases and J 4 bases, with 25 bases left between them. CDR3 length: 16 amino acids. Per the germline V gene, CDR1 is MNHEY and CDR2 is SVGEGT.

The V call is TRBV13, the J call TRBJ2-1, with TRBD1 matching over 7 bases. CDR3 length: 17 amino acids. Germline V gene sequence: CDR1 PRHDT, CDR2 FYEKMQ (reference sequence). Losses at the gene ends were 6 bases for V and 4 bases for J; bases not matched to a gene: 15. The CDR3 loop reads CASSFTSQGRIYNEQFF. In DNA form, the CDR3 reads TGTGCCAGCAGTTTCACCTCACAGGGGCGAATTTACAATGAGCAGTTCTTC. The variable domain in full, completed from reference TRBV13 and TRBJ2-1, reads AAGVIQSPRHLIKEKRETATLKCYPIPRHDTVYWYQQGPGQDPQFLISFYEKMQSDKGSIPDRFSAQQFSDYHSELNMSSLELGDSALYFCASSFTSQGRIYNEQFFGPGTRLTVL.

This chain connects TRBV28 to TRBJ1-2; possibly TRBD1 for D (6 bases). This CDR3 contains 13 residues. The V gene's germline CDR1 is MDHEN and CDR2 SYDVKM. V lost 1 base, J lost 7 bases, and 10 bases lay in between. In DNA form, the CDR3 reads TGTGCCAGCAGTTTATCCAGGGGAAGTGGCTACACCTTC. The encoded protein is CASSLSRGSGYTF.

Comment on this clonotype: The junction and the germline gene differ at one end; a read error may be behind it. The chain has TRBV6-1 and TRBJ2-3; D not certain. Germline V gene data show CDR1 as MNHNS and CDR2 as SASEGT. The CDR3 sequence is 16 residues long. DNA of the CDR3: TGTGCCAGCAGCGAAGGACCCTCCGTAGGCACAGATACGCAGTATTTT. Protein: CASSEGPSVGTDTQYF.

The chain has TRBV4-3 and TRBJ1-2; D is perhaps TRBD1 (5 bases). Between the trimmed V and J ends, which lost 0 bases and 5 bases, there was a span of 22 bases. CDR3 length equals 18 residues. The germline CDR1 and CDR2 sequences are LGHNA and YSLEER. The CDR3 DNA is TGCGCCAGCAGCCAAGATAGGAGCAGGGTCTTAAAGGGGTATGGCTACACCTTC. It translates to CASSQDRSRVLKGYGYTF.

By proportion, this clonotype is medium-sized (0.01 to 0.1%). The chain has TRBV11-2 and TRBJ2-1; D may be TRBD2 (5 bases). The V and J ends lost 0 bases and 2 bases respectively, with 11 bases between them. CDR1 and CDR2 from the germline V gene are SGHAT and FQNNGV. The length of the CDR3 is 16 residues. The chain's CDR3 is CASSLESGSPYNEQFF. For the CDR3, the DNA is TGTGCCAGCAGCTTAGAGTCGGGGAGCCCCTACAATGAGCAGTTCTTC.

As DNA, the CDR3 is TGTGCCAGCAGTTACTCAGAAGGGTTCAATCAGCCCCAGCATTTT. Translated: CASSYSEGFNQPQHF. V usage is TRBV6-6 and J usage is TRBJ1-5; D is unresolved. V was trimmed by 0 bases and J by 3 bases, leaving 9 bases between them. In germline, CDR1 is MNHNY, CDR2 SVGAGI (reference sequence). The CDR3 sequence is 15 residues long.

This clonotype rates as medium-sized. The rearrangement joins TRBV6-1 to TRBJ1-1, with a possible D match to TRBD1 (6 bases). This CDR3 spans 16 amino acids. The V end was cut by 4 bases, the J end by 8 bases, with 23 bases between. From germline, CDR1 is MNHNS and CDR2 SASEGT. The CDR3 DNA sequence: TGTGCCAGCAGTGGACCACAGGGTAGGGACGCATCAGAAGCTTTCTTT. It yields the protein CASSGPQGRDASEAFF.

Notes on this clonotype: At one end, the junction sequence differs from germline, possibly due to a read error. The chain employs TRBV7-8 and TRBJ1-1; TRBD1 matches 7 bases. Per the germline V gene, CDR1 is SGHVS and CDR2 is FQNEAQ. The CDR3 is made up of 14 amino acids. The CDR3 DNA sequence: TGTGCCAGCAGCTCGGGACAGCCGAACACTGAACATTGCTTT. Its translation: CASSSGQPNTEHCF.

This chain links TRBV4-1 with TRBJ2-3; perhaps TRBD1 as D (5 bases). The V end lost 4 bases, the J end lost 3 bases, and 8 bases lay between the germline ends. This CDR3 has 13 residues. The germline CDR1 and CDR2 sequences are MGHRA and YSYEKL. CDR3 region: CASSPPGTDTQYF. The CDR3 nucleotides are TGCGCCAGCAGCCCCCCAGGGACAGATACGCAGTATTTT.

The chain links TRBV9 to TRBJ2-1; TRBD2 matches 7 bases. This CDR3 contains 16 residues. Unmatched junction bases numbered 7, after V lost 0 bases and J lost 4 bases. CDR1 is SGDLS, CDR2 YYNGEE, per germline. The CDR3 reads CASSVVGGYPYNEQFF. The CDR3 DNA reads as TGTGCCAGCAGCGTAGTCGGGGGGTACCCATACAATGAGCAGTTCTTC.

This clonotype was recorded a few times. The chain uses TRBV7-9 and TRBJ1-2; D remains ambiguous. Germline loops: CDR1 SEHNR, CDR2 FQNEAQ (reference sequence). This CDR3 comprises 15 residues. V gave up 4 bases and J gave up 0 bases, with 12 bases separating them. The CDR3 sequence is CASSWPGSSNYGYTF. The CDR3 DNA reads TGTGCCAGCAGCTGGCCGGGATCCTCTAACTATGGCTACACCTTC. Using reference TRBV7-9 and TRBJ1-2 for the parts outside the CDR3, the full variable domain is DTGVSQNPRHKITKRGQNVTFRCDPISEHNRLYWYRQTLGQGPEFLTYFQNEAQLEKSRLLSDRFSAERPKGSFSTLEIQRTEQGDSAMYLCASSWPGSSNYGYTFGSGTRLTVV.

There are a few counts of this clonotype. This chain links TRBV27 with TRBJ2-7; possible D gene TRBD2, 6 bases. The CDR3 contains 14 residues. Germline assignment: CDR1 MNHEY and CDR2 SMNVEV (reference sequence). With 5 bases removed from V and 6 bases from J, the gap between germline ends came to 17 bases. CDR3 loop: CASSPWDGGREQYF. DNA for the CDR3: TGTGCCAGCAGTCCTTGGGACGGGGGACGCGAGCAGTACTTC.

In its sample, this clonotype was seen a few times. V gene TRBV20-1 combines with J gene TRBJ2-1; no reliable D call. The CDR3 is 12 amino acids. V lost 3 bases to trimming and J lost 8 bases, with 11 bases between them. CDR1 and CDR2 (germline): DFQATT, SNEGSKA (reference sequence). The CDR3 nucleotides read TGCAGTGCTAGGGTTCTAGGCTATGAGCAGTTCTTC. Translation: CSARVLGYEQFF.

The V call is TRBV5-4, the J call TRBJ1-2, with a tentative D call TRBD1 (5 bases). V was shortened by 2 bases and J by 6 bases, with 11 bases between the two germline ends. CDR3 length: 13 amino acids. CDR1 SGHNT and CDR2 YYREEE come from the germline V gene (reference sequence). The CDR3 region has the DNA TGTGCCAGCAGCTTCCGGGACGGGGATGGCTACACCTTC. Protein: CASSFRDGDGYTF.

The J gene is TRBJ2-7, the V gene TRBV25-1, with no clear D. Trimming pared 3 bases from V and 2 bases from J, leaving 11 bases between. The CDR3 sequence is 14 residues long. CDR1 is MGHDK, CDR2 SYGVNS, per germline. CDR3 loop: CASSDSARTYEQYF. The CDR3, as DNA: TGTGCCAGCAGTGACAGCGCCAGGACCTACGAGCAGTACTTC.

The chain combines TRBV24-1 with TRBJ1-5; D gene unclear. V lost 6 bases, J lost 1 base, and 3 bases lay in between. Germline CDR1 KGHDR, CDR2 SFDVKD. The CDR3 is 12 residues long. CDR3 nucleotides: TGTGCCACCAGTCAAAGCAATCAGCCCCAGCATTTT. This translates into CATSQSNQPQHF.

The chain carries TRBV13 and TRBJ2-2; D tentatively fits TRBD1 or TRBD2 (5 bases each). V was trimmed by 8 bases and J by 3 bases, leaving 10 bases between them. The length of the CDR3 is 13 residues. In germline, CDR1 is PRHDT, CDR2 FYEKMQ (reference sequence). The CDR3 spells CASGTVYTGELFF. Here the CDR3 DNA reads TGTGCCAGCGGGACCGTGTACACCGGGGAGCTGTTTTTT.

Many counts were recorded for this clonotype. The J gene is TRBJ2-3, the V gene TRBV7-3; 8 nucleotides agree with TRBD2. Germline V gene data show CDR1 as SGHTA and CDR2 as FQGTGA. Trimming at V came to 4 bases and at J to 2 bases, leaving 20 bases not matched to a gene. The length of the CDR3 is 20 residues. The CDR3: CASSSPPGGTSLPPTDTQYF. For the CDR3, the DNA is TGTGCCAGCAGCTCCCCACCGGGGGGGACTAGTCTTCCCCCCACAGATACGCAGTATTTT. Full variable domain (missing parts from reference TRBV7-3 and TRBJ2-3): GAGVSQTPSNKVTEKGKYVELRCDPISGHTALYWYRQSLGQGPEFLIYFQGTGAADDSGLPNDRFFAVRPEGSVSTLKIQRTERGDSAVYLCASSSPPGGTSLPPTDTQYFGPGTRLTVL.